The clone carrying this TCR beta chain was counted between two and nine times. Antigen unknown. This CDR3 has 17 residues. CDR1 and CDR2 (germline): LGHNA, YSLEER. Trimming removed 1 base at V and 6 bases at J, with 20 bases between. TCRdb itself ran the RT-PCR reads through MiXCR, one entry per CDR3 protein. The table records over 750,000 distinct CDR3 sequences, less than 25% of them present only once. The sample comes from a study of response to subunit inactivated influenza vaccine. Study-level points and caveats: Few new T cells, the authors suggested, are recruited by each seasonal influenza vaccination.

This sequence was found in a man between 50 and 59 years old who received an inactivated influenza vaccine. J is TRBJ2-3 and V is TRBV4-3; possible D gene TRBD2, 6 bases. The starting material was PBMCs from blood, obtained 4 to 6 days after vaccination. The DNA for the CDR3 is TGCGCCAGCAGCCAAGTACGGGACTCCAAGGCTGCTGATACGCAGTATTTT. Translating gives CASSQVRDSKAADTQYF.